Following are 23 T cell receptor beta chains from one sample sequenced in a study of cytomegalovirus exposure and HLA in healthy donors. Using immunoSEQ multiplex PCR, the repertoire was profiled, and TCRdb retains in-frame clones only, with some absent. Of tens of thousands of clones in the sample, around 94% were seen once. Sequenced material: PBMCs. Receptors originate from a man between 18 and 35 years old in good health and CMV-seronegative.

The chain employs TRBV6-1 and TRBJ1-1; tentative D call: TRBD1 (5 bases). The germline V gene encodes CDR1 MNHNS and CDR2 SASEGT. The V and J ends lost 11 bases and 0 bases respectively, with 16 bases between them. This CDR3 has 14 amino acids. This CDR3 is CAHKGGAVNTEAFF. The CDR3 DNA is TGTGCCCACAAAGGAGGGGCTGTGAACACTGAAGCTTTCTTT.

CDR3 in amino acids: CASSHSDREGNEQYF. The CDR3 DNA follows: TGTGCCAGCAGCCATTCCGACAGGGAAGGAAACGAGCAGTACTTC. This chain links TRBV7-9 with TRBJ2-7; 7 bases fit TRBD1. Germline CDR1 and CDR2: SEHNR and FQNEAQ (reference sequence). This CDR3 region has 15 residues. The junction had 12 bases not matched to a gene; V was cut back by 5 bases and J by 5 bases.

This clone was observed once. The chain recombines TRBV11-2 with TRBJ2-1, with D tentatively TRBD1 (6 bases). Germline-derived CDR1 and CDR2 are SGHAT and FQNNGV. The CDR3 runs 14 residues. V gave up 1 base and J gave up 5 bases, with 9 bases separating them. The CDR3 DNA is TGTGCCAGCAGCTTAGGTGGACAGAACAATGAGCAGTTCTTC. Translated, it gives CASSLGGQNNEQFF.

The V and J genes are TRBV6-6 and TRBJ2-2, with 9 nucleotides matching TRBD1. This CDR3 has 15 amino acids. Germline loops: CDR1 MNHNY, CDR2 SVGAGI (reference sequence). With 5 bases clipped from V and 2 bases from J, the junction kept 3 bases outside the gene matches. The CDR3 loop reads CASSLGQGNTGELFF. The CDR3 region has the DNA TGTGCCAGCAGTCTGGGACAGGGAAACACCGGGGAGCTGTTTTTT.

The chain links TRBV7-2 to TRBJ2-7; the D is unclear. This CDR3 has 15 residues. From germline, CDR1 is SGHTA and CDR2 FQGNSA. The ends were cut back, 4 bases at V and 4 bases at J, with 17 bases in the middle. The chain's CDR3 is CASSYIIRDGYEQYF. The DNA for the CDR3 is TGTGCCAGCAGCTATATAATAAGAGACGGGTACGAGCAGTACTTC.

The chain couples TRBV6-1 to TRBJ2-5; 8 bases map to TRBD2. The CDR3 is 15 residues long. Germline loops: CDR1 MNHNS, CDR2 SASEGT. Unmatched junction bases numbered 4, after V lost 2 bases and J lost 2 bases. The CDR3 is CASSETLAGQETQYF. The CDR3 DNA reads TGTGCCAGCAGTGAAACCTTAGCGGGGCAAGAGACCCAGTACTTC.

CDR3 region: CASSGEQGREQYF. CDR3 bases: TGTGCCAGCAGTGGTGAACAGGGGCGCGAGCAGTACTTC. The rearrangement links TRBV6-1 to TRBJ2-7; TRBD1 aligns across 7 bases. The CDR3 is 13 amino acids. Germline CDR1 and CDR2: MNHNS and SASEGT. Trimming removed 4 bases from V and 6 bases from J; junction bases left unmatched: 6.

The CDR3 here is CASSTTGVFVFNTEAFF. The CDR3 bases are TGTGCCAGCAGCACCACAGGGGTATTTGTATTTAACACTGAAGCTTTCTTT. V is TRBV28 and J is TRBJ1-1, with 7 nucleotides matching TRBD1. This CDR3 has 17 residues. V dropped 6 bases and J dropped 2; count of bases not matched to a gene: 15. Looked up from germline, CDR1 is MDHEN and CDR2 is SYDVKM.

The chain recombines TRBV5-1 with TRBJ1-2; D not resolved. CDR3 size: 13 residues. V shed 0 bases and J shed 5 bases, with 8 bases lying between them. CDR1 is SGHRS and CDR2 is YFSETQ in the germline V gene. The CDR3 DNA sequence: TGCGCCAGCAGCTTGGGTCACGAGTATGGCTACACCTTC. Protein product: CASSLGHEYGYTF.

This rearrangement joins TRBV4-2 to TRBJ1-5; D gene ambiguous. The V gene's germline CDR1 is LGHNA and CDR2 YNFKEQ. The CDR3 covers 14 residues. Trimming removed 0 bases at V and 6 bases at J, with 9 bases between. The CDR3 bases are TGTGCCAGCAGCCAAGAAGTTCGAGGTCAGCCCCAGCATTTT. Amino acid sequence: CASSQEVRGQPQHF.

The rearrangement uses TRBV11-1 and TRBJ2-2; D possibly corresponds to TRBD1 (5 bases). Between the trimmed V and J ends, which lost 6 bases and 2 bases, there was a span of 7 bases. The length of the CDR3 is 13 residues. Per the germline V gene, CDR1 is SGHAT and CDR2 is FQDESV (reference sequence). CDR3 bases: TGTGCCAGCAGAGACAGCAACACCGGGGAGCTGTTTTTT. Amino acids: CASRDSNTGELFF.

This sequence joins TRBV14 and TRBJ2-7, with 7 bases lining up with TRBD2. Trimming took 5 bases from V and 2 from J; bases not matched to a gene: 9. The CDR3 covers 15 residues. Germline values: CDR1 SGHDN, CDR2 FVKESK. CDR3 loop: CASSFGTTPTYEQYF. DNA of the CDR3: TGTGCCAGCAGCTTTGGGACTACCCCAACCTACGAGCAGTACTTC.

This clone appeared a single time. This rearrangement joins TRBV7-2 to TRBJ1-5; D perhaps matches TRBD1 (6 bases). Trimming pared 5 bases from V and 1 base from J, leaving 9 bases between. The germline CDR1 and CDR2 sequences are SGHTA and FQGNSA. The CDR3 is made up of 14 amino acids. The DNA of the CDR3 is TGTGCCAGCAGCCCGACAGGAAGCAATCAGCCCCAGCATTTT. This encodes CASSPTGSNQPQHF.

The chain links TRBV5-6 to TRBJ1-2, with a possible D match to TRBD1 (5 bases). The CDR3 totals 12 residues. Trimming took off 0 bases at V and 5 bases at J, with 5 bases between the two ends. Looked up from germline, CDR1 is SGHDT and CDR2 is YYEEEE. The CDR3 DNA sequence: TGTGCCAGCAGCTTGGCAGGGTATGGCTACACCTTC. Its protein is CASSLAGYGYTF.

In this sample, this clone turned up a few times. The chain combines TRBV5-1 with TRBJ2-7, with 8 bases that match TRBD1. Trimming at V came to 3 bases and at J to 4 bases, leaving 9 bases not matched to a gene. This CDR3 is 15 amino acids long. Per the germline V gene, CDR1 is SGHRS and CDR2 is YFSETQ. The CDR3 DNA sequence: TGCGCCAGCAGCTGGGGGCCAGGGGGCGAGTACGAGCAGTACTTC. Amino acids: CASSWGPGGEYEQYF.

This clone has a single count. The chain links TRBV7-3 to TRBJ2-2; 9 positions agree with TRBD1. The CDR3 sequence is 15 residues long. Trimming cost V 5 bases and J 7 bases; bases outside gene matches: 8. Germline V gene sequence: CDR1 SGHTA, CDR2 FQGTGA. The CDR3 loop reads CASSRSGTGYGELFF. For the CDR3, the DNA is TGTGCCAGCAGCCGGTCCGGGACAGGGTACGGGGAGCTGTTTTTT.

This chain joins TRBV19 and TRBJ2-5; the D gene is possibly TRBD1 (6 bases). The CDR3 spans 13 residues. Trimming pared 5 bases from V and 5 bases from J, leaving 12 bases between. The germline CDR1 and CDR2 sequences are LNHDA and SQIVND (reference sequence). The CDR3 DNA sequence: TGTGCCAGTAGTGAACAGGGTCTGGAGACCCAGTACTTC. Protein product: CASSEQGLETQYF.

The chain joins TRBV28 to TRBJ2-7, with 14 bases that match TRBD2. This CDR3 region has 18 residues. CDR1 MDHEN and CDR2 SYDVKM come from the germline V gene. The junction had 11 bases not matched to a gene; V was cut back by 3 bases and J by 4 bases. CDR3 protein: CASSFLYLGTSGSYEQYF. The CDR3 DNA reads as TGTGCCAGCAGTTTCCTCTACTTGGGGACTAGCGGGAGTTACGAGCAGTACTTC.

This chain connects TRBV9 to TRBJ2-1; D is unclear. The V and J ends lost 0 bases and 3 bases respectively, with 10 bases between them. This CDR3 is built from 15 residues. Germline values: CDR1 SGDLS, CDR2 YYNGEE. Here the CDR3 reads CASSVEWSDYNEQFF. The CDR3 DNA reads TGTGCCAGCAGCGTAGAGTGGAGCGACTACAATGAGCAGTTCTTC.

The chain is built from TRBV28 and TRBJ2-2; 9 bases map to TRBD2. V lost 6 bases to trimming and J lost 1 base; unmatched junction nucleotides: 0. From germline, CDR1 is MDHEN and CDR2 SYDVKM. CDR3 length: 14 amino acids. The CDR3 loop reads CASRAGGNTGELFF. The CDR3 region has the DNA TGTGCCAGCAGAGCGGGAGGGAACACCGGGGAGCTGTTTTTT.

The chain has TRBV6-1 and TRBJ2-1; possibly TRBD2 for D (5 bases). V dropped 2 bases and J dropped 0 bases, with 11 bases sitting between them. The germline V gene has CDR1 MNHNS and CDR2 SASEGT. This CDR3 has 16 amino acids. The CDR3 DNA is TGTGCCAGCAGTGAATTGGTAGCGAGCTCCTACAATGAGCAGTTCTTC. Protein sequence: CASSELVASSYNEQFF.

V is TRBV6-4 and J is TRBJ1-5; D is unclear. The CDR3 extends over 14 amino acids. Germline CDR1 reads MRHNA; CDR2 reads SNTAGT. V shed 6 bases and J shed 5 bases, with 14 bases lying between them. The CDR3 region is CASRKPRRDQPQHF. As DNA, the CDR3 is TGTGCCAGCAGAAAACCTAGGAGGGATCAGCCCCAGCATTTT.

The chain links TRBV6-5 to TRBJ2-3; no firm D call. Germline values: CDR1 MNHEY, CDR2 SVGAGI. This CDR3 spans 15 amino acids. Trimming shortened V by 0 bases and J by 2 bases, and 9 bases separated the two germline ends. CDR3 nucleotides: TGTGCCAGCAGTTACTCGAACAGAGCCACAGATACGCAGTATTTT. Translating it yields CASSYSNRATDTQYF.